The sequence of this T cell receptor (beta chain) was determined in a study of CDR3 diversity in severe acne. The V gene end was trimmed by 8 bases and the J gene end by 6 bases; junction bases not matched to a gene: 6. CDR3 length: 12 amino acids. From germline, CDR1 is SEHNR and CDR2 FQNEAQ (reference sequence). TCRdb reanalysed the PCR reads using MiXCR and keeps one entry per CDR3 protein. Of around 85,000 distinct CDR3 sequences listed, 49% are singletons. The TCR comes from a male donor with severe acne vulgaris. The sequenced sample consisted of blood. The rearrangement uses TRBV7-9 and TRBJ2-7; TRBD1 matches 8 bases. DNA of the CDR3: TGTGCCAGCGAAGGACAGGGCATCGAGCAGTACTTC. Protein product: CASEGQGIEQYF.